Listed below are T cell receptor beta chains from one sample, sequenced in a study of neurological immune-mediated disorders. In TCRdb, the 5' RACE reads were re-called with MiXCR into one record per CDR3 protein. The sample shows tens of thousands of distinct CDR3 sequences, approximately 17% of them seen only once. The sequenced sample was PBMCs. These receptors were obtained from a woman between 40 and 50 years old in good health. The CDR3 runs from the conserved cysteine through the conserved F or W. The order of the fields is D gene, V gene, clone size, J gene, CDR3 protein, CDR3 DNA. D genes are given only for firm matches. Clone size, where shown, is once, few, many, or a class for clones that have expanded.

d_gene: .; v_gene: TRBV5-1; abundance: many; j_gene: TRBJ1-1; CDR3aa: CASSGSPGRVKTEAFF; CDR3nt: TGCGCCAGCAGCGGGAGCCCAGGCAGGGTGAAAACTGAAGCTTTCTTT
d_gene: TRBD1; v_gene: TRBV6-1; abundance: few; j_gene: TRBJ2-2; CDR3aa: CASSENFGQGTGELFF; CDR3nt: TGTGCCAGCAGTGAGAACTTCGGACAGGGAACCGGGGAGCTGTTTTTT
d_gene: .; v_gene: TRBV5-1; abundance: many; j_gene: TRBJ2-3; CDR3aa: CASSLDSNTDTQYF; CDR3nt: TGCGCCAGCAGCTTGGACTCGAACACAGATACGCAGTATTTT
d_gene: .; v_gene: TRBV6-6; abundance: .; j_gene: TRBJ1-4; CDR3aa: CASSRGGSDEKLFF; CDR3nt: TGTGCCAGCAGCCGCGGTGGCTCCGATGAAAAACTGTTTTTT
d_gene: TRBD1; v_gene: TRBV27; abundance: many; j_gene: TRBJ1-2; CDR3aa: CASSLYPGGFYGYTF; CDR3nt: TGTGCCAGCAGTTTATACCCAGGGGGGTTTTATGGCTACACCTTC
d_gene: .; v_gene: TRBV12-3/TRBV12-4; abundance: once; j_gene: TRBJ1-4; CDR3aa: CASSLGQSTNEKLFF; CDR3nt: TGTGCCAGCAGTTTAGGACAGAGTACTAATGAAAAACTGTTTTTT
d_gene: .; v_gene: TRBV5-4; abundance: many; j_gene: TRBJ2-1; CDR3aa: CASSSLVWSSYNEQFF; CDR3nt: TGTGCCAGCAGCTCCCTGGTTTGGTCGTCCTACAATGAGCAGTTCTTC
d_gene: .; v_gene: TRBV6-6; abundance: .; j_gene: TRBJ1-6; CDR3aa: CASPQQVDNSPLHF; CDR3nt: TGTGCCAGCCCACAACAGGTGGATAATTCACCCCTCCACTTT
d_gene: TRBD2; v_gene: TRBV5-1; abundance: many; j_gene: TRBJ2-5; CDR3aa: CASSLTLAAPETQYF; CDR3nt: TGCGCCAGCAGCTTGACACTAGCGGCCCCAGAGACCCAGTACTTC
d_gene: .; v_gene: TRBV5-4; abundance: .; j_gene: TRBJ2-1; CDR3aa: CASSLPTSWGAGYNEQFF; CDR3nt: TGTGCAAGCAGCTTACCAACTAGCTGGGGGGCAGGCTACAATGAGCAGTTCTTC
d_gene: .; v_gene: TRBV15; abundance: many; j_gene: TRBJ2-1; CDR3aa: CATSREPGSYNEQFF; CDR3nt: TGTGCCACCAGCAGAGAGCCGGGGTCCTACAATGAGCAGTTCTTC
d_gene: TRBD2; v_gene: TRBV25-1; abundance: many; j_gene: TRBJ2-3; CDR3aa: CASSEPERGELDTQYF; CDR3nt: TGTGCCAGCAGTGAACCCGAGCGGGGGGAGTTGGATACGCAGTATTTT
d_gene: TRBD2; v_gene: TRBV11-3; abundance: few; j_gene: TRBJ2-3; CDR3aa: CASSHAGDTQYF; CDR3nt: TGTGCCAGCAGCCATGCGGGGGACACGCAGTATTTT
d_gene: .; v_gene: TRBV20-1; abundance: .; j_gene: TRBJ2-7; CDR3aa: CSASGISWGRVHF; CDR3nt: TGCAGTGCCTCTGGGATTAGCTGGGGCCGAGTGCACTTC
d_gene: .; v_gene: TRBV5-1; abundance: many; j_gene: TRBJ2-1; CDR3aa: CASSLGLLDEQFF; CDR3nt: TGCGCCAGCAGCTTGGGCCTGCTGGATGAGCAGTTCTTC
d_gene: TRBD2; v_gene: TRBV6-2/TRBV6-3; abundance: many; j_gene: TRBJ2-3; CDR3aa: CASSRGSGGGTDTQYF; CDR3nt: TGTGCCAGCAGTCGAGGTAGCGGGGGGGGCACAGATACGCAGTATTTT
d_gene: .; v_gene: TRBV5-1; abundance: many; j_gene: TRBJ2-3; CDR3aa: CASSLVTASGTDTQYF; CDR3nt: TGCGCCAGCAGCTTGGTAACGGCATCGGGCACAGATACGCAGTATTTT
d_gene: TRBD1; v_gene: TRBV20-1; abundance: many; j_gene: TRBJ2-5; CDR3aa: CSAIPGGIGTQYF; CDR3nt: TGCAGTGCTATACCAGGGGGCATCGGGACCCAGTACTTC
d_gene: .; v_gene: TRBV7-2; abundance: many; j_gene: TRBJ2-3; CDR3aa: CASGLRGGDTQYF; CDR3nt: TGTGCCAGCGGCCTTAGAGGGGGAGATACGCAGTATTTT
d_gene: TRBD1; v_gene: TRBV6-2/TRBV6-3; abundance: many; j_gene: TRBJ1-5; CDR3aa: CASSGQGFQPQHF; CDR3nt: TGTGCCAGCAGTGGACAGGGTTTTCAGCCCCAGCATTTT
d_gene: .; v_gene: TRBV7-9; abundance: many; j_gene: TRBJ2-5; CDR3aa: CASSPAATGALQETQYF; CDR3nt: TGTGCCAGCAGCCCCGCTGCGACAGGTGCACTCCAAGAGACCCAGTACTTC
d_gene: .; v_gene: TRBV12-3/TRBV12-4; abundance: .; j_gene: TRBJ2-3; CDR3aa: CASSSDLPGPNADTQYF; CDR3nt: TGTGCCAGCAGTTCGGACCTCCCTGGGCCCAACGCAGATACGCAGTATTTT
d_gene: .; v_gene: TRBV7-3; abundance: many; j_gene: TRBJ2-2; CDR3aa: CASSLKGVNTGELFF; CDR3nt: TGTGCCAGCAGCTTAAAGGGTGTCAACACCGGGGAGCTGTTTTTT
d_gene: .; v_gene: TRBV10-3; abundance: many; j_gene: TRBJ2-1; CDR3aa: CAISAAATYNEQFF; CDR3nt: TGTGCCATCAGTGCCGCAGCTACCTACAATGAGCAGTTCTTC
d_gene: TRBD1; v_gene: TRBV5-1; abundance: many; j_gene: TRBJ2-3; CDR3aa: CASSPETGGKADTQYF; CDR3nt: TGCGCCAGCAGCCCAGAGACAGGGGGTAAGGCAGATACGCAGTATTTT
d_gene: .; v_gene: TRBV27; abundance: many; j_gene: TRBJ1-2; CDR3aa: CASRTIQGRGYGYTF; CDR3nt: TGTGCCAGCAGAACCATACAGGGAAGGGGCTATGGCTACACCTTC
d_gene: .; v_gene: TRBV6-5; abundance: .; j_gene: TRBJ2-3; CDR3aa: CASSYSRRGAQYF; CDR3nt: TGTGCCAGCAGTTACTCGCGCCGGGGAGCGCAGTATTTT
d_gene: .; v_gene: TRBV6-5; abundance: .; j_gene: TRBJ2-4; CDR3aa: CARTPRWRGRLQAKNIQYF; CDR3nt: TGTGCCAGAACCCCGAGGTGGCGGGGGCGCCTACAGGCCAAAAACATTCAGTACTTC
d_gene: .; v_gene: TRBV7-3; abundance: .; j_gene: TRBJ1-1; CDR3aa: CASSLIGQNTEAFF; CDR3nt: TGTGCCAGCAGCTTAATCGGTCAGAACACTGAAGCTTTCTTT
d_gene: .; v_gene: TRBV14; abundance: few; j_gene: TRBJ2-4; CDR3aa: CASSPLWGDKNIQYF; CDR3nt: TGTGCCAGCAGCCCCCTTTGGGGGGACAAAAACATTCAGTACTTC
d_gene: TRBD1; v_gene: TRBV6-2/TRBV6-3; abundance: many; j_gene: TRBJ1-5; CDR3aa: CASSWTGVGNQPQHF; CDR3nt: TGTGCCAGCAGTTGGACAGGGGTCGGCAATCAGCCCCAGCATTTT
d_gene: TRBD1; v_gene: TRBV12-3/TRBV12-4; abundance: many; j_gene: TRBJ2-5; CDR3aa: CASSPRTGGGETQYF; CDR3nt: TGTGCCAGCAGTCCCCGGACAGGGGGTGGGGAGACCCAGTACTTC
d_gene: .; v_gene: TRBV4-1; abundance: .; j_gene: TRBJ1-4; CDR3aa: CASSLQYSEKQFF; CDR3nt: TGCGCTAGCAGCCTCCAGTATAGTGAAAAACAGTTTTTT
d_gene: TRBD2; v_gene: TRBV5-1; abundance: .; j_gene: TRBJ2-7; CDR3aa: CASRAGRADEQYF; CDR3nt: TGCGCCAGCAGGGCAGGGAGGGCGGACGAGCAGTACTTC
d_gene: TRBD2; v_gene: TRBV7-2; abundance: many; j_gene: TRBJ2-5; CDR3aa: CASSSLAGGSRETQYF; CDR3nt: TGTGCCAGCAGCTCTCTAGCGGGGGGGAGTCGAGAGACCCAGTACTTC
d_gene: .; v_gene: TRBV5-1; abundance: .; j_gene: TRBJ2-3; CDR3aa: CASSLYSKGADTQYF; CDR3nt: TGCGCCAGCAGCTTATACTCAAAGGGGGCAGATACGCAGTATTTT
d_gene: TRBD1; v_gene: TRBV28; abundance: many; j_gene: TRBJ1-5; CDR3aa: CASSQGQGGQPQHF; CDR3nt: TGTGCCAGCAGTCAGGGACAGGGGGGACAGCCCCAGCATTTT
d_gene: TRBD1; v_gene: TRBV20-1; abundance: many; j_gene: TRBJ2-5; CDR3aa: CSAGTGYETQYF; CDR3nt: TGCAGTGCAGGGACAGGGTACGAGACCCAGTACTTC
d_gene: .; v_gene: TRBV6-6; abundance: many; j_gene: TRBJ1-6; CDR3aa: CASKGQSNSPLHF; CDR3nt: TGTGCCAGCAAAGGGCAGTCAAATTCACCCCTCCACTTT
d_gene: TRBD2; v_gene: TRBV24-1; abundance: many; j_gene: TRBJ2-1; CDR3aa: CATSDSFSGGLSYNEQFF; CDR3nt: TGTGCCACCAGTGATTCTTTTAGCGGGGGCCTTTCCTACAATGAGCAGTTCTTC
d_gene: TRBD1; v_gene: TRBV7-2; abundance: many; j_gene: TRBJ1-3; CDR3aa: CASRRPGQATGNTIYF; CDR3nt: TGTGCCAGCAGGCGCCCAGGACAGGCCACTGGAAACACCATATATTTT
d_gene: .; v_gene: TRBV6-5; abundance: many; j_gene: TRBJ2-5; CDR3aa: CASSNGDSRETQYF; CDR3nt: TGTGCCAGCAGTAACGGGGATAGTCGGGAGACCCAGTACTTC
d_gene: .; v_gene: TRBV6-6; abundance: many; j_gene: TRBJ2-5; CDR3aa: CASSYDRPQETQYF; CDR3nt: TGTGCCAGCAGTTACGACCGGCCACAAGAGACCCAGTACTTC
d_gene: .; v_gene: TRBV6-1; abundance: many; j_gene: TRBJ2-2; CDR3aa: CAGDLAGELFF; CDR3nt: TGTGCCGGGGACCTGGCCGGGGAGCTGTTTTTT
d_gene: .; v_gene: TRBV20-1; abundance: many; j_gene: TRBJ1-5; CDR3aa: CSAPSGAKGNQPQHF; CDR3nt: TGCAGTGCCCCCTCGGGGGCTAAGGGCAATCAGCCCCAGCATTTT
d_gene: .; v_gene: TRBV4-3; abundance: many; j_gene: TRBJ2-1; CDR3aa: CASSQDLGRGSYNEQFF; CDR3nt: TGCGCCAGCAGCCAAGATCTAGGCAGGGGCTCCTACAATGAGCAGTTCTTC
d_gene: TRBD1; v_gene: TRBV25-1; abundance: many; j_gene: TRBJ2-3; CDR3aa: CASSLRDRVTDTQYF; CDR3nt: TGTGCCAGCAGTCTCCGGGACAGGGTCACAGATACGCAGTATTTT
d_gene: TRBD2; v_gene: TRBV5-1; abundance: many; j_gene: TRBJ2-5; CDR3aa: CASSSTSGRRETQYF; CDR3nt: TGCGCCAGCAGCTCCACTAGCGGACGACGGGAGACCCAGTACTTC
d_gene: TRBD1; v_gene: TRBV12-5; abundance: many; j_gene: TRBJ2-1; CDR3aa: CASGLDSTGYDEQFF; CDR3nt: TGTGCTAGTGGTTTGGACTCGACAGGGTACGATGAGCAGTTCTTC
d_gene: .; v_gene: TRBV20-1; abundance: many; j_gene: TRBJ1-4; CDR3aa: CSAPRGEKLFF; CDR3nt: TGCAGTGCCCCCCGGGGGGAAAAACTGTTTTTT
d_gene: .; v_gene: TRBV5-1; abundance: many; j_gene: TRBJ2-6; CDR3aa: CASSQTISGANVLTF; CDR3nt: TGCGCCAGCAGTCAAACAATTTCTGGGGCCAACGTCCTGACTTTC
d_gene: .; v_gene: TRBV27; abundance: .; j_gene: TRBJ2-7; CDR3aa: CASRDPTYEQYF; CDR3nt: TGTGCCAGCCGGGACCCCACCTACGAGCAGTACTTC
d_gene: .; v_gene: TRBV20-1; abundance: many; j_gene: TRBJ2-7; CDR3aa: CSANPGTDLYEQYF; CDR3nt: TGCAGTGCCAACCCTGGGACTGATCTCTACGAGCAGTACTTC
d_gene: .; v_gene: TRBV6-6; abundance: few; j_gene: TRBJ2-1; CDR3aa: CASSYSTENEQFF; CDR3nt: TGTGCCAGCAGTTACTCCACTGAAAATGAGCAGTTCTTC